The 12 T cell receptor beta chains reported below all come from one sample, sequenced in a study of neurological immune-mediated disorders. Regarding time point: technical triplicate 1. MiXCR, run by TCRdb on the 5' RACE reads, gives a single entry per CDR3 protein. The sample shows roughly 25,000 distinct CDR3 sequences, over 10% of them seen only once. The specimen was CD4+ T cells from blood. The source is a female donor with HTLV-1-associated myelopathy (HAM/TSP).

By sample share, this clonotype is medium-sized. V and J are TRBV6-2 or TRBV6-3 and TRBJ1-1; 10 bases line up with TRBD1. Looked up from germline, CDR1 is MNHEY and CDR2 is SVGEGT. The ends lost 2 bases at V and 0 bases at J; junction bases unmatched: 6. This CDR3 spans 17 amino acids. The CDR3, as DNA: TGTGCCAGCAGTTACGTCCCGGGACAGGGGATGAACACTGAAGCTTTCTTT. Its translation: CASSYVPGQGMNTEAFF.

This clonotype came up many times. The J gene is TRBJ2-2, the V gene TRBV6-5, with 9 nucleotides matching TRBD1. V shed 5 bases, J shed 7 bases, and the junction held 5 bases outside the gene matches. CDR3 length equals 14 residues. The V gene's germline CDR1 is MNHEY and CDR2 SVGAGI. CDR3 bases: TGTGCCAGCAGTCCACAGGGGGCCGGCGGGGAGCTGTTTTTT. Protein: CASSPQGAGGELFF.

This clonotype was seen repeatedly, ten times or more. CDR3 in DNA: TGTGCCAGCAGCTTAGGGGTAGCGGGGGAGGATGAGCAGTTCTTC. Translated: CASSLGVAGEDEQFF. The chain combines TRBV7-3 with TRBJ2-1, with TRBD2 identical over 9 bases. Losses at the gene ends were 2 bases for V and 8 bases for J; bases not matched to a gene: 7. CDR1 and CDR2 from the germline V gene are SGHTA and FQGTGA. The CDR3 totals 15 residues.

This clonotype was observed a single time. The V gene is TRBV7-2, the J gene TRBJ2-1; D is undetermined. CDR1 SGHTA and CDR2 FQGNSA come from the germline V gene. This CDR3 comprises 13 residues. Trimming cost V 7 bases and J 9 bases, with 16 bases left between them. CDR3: CASTRLGPSEQFF. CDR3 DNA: TGTGCCAGCACTCGCCTGGGCCCTAGTGAGCAGTTCTTC.

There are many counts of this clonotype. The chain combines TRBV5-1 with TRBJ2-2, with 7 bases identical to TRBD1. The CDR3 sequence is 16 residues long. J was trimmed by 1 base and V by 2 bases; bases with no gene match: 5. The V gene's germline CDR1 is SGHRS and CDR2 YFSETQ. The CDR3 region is CASSFPGTVNTGELFF. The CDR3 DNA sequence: TGCGCCAGCAGCTTTCCCGGGACAGTGAACACCGGGGAGCTGTTTTTT.

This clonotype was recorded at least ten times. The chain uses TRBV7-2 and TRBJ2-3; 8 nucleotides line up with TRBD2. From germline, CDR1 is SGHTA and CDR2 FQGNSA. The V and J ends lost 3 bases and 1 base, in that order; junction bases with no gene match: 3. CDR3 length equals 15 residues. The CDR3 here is CASSFAGGGTDTQYF. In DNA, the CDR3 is TGTGCCAGCAGCTTTGCGGGGGGCGGCACAGATACGCAGTATTTT.

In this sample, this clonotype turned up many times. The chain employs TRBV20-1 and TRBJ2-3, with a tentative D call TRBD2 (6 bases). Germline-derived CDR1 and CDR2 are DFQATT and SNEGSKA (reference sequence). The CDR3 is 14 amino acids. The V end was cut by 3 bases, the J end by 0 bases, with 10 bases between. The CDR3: CSARHGTSTDTQYF. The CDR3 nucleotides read TGCAGTGCTAGGCACGGGACTAGCACAGATACGCAGTATTTT.

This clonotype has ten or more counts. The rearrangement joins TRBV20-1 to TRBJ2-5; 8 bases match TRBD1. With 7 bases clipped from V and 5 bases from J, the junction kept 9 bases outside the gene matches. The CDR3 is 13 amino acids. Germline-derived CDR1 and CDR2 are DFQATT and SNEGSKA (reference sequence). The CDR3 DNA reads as TGCAGTGTTACGGACAGGGTCTGGGAGACCCAGTACTTC. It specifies CSVTDRVWETQYF.

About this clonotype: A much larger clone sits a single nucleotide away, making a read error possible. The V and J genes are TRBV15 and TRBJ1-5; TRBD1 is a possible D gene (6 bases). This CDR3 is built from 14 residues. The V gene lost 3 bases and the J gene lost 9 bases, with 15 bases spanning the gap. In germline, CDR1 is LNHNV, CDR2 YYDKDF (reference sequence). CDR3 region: CATSRDRGDRPQHF. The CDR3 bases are TGTGCCACCAGCAGGGACAGAGGGGATCGGCCCCAGCATTTT.

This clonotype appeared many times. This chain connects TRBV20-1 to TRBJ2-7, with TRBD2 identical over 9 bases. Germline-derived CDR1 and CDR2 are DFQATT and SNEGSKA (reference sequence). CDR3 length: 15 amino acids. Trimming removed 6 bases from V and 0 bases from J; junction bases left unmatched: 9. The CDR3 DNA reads TGCAGTGCAACGCGGGGGGGGGGGACCTCCTACGAGCAGTACTTC. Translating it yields CSATRGGGTSYEQYF.

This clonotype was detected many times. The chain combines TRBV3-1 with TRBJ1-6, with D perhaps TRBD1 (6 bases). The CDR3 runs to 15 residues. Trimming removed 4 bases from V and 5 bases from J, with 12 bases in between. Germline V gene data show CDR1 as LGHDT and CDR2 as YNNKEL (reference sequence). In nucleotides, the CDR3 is TGTGCCAGCAGCCGTCTACAGGGTGATAATTCACCCCTCCACTTT. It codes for CASSRLQGDNSPLHF.

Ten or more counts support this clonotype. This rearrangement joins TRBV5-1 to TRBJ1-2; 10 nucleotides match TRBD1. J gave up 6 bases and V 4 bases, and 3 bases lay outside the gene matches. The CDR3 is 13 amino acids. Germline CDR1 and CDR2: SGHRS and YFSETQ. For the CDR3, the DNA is TGCGCCAGCAGCCTGGGACAGGGGAATGGCTACACCTTC. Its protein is CASSLGQGNGYTF.